The rows below give T cell receptor beta chains drawn from one sample of a study of cytomegalovirus exposure and HLA in healthy donors. Clones were read by immunoSEQ multiplex PCR, and TCRdb kept only the in-frame ones, dropping some. The data show around 63,000 clones, around four fifths seen once. Sequencing input: PBMCs. These receptor sequences come from a woman younger than 45 in good health and CMV-seronegative. CDR3s include the opening cysteine and the closing phenylalanine or tryptophan. The size entry is marked missing in some rows and otherwise reads once, few, many or a size class.

>once|TRBV7-2
CASSFQRGPQETQYF
>-|TRBV9
CASSRENTDTQYF
>-|TRBV20-1
CSASPQETQYF
>-|TRBV30
CAWSRQGVEAFF
>-|TRBV6-5
CASKEGVDEAFF
>-|TRBV5-1
CASSLGREGTEAFF
>-|TRBV4-2
CASSQIQRSTDTQYF
>-|TRBV5-5
CASSLAGTVQGEKLFF
>once|TRBV6-1
CASLIRGGGKTQYF
>few|TRBV29-1
CSVPQGGQVSYGYTF
>-|TRBV4-3
CASSYTRTGLDTQYF
>-|TRBV30
CAWATGMNTEAFF
>-|TRBV19
CASSLEGDGEQFF
>few|TRBV4-1
CASSQGPAGNTEAFF
>-|TRBV7-9
CASSSQGFGTEAFF
>-|TRBV19
CASSHPGLALYNEQFF
>-|TRBV2
CASSEQGVQETQYF
>-|TRBV11-2
CASSLDRGWSDTQYF
>once|TRBV30
CASDRGYGYTF
>-|TRBV5-5
CASSPDRGNQPQHF
>few|TRBV5-4
CASNDVEGTDYGYTF
>-|TRBV7-9
CASSLAYMGSGGTDTQYF
>-|TRBV23-1
CASPQTPSPQAGYF
>-|TRBV10-3
CAITRTGSDTEAFF
>-|TRBV6-1
CASSEETLAPGDTQYF
>-|TRBV30
CAWSVHAGESPLHF
>-|TRBV28
CATRFRALLNTEAFF
>-|TRBV19
CASSIIGLPNQPQHF
>-|TRBV21-1
CASSLRGLAGGPGTGELFF
>few|TRBV6-5
CASSSDRGKGTDTQYF
>once|TRBV4-1
CASSQVLGGRFYGYTF
>-|TRBV5-4
CASSARGRNEKLFF